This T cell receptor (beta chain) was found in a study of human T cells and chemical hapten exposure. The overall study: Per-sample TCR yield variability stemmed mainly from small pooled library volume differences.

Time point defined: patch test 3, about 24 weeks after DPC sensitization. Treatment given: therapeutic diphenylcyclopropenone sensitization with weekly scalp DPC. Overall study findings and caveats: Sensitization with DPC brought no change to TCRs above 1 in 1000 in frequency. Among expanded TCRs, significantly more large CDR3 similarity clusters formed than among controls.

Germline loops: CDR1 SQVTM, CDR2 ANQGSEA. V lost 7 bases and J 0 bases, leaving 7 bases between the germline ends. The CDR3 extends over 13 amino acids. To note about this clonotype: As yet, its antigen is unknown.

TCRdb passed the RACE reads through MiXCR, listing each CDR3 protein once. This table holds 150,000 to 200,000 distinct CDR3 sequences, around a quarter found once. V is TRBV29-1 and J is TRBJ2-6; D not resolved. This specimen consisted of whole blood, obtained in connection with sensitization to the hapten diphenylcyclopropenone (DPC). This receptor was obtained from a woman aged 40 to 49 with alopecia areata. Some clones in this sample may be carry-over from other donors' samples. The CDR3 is CSADVSGANVLTF. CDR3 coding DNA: TGCAGCGCGGACGTCTCTGGGGCCAACGTCCTGACTTTC. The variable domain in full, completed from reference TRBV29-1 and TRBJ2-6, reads SAVISQKPSRDICQRGTSLTIQCQVDSQVTMMFWYRQQPGQSLTLIATANQGSEATYESGFVIDKFPISRPNLTFSTLTVSNMSPEDSSIYLCSADVSGANVLTFGAGSRLTVL.